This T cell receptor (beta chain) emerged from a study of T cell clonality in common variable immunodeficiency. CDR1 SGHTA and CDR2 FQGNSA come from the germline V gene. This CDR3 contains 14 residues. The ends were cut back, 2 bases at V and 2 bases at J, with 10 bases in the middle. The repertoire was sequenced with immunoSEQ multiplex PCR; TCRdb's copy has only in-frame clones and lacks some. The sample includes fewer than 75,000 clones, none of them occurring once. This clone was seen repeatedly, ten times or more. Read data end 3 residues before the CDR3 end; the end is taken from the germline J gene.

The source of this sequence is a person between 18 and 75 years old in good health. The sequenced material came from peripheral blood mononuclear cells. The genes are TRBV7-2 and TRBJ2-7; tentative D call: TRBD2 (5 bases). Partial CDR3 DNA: TGTGCCAGCAGCTTACCGGGGAAACCCTACGAG. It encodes CASSLPGKPYE. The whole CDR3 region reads CASSLPGKPYEQYF.